These 5 T cell receptor beta chains were sequenced from one sample in a study of blood T cell repertoires in COVID-19. Sequencing was performed with immunoSEQ multiplex PCR; in TCRdb, only in-frame clones are kept and a portion is missing. The sample consists of 200,000 to 250,000 clones, roughly 80% of them appearing once. Sequenced input: PBMCs or T cells enriched from blood (not recorded which). The receptors originated from a woman between 40 and 50 years old with acute COVID-19.

V and J are TRBV7-6 and TRBJ2-1, with TRBD1 as a possible D gene (6 bases). Per germline, CDR1 SGHVS and CDR2 FNYEAQ. V was shortened by 5 bases and J by 9 bases, with 11 bases between the two germline ends. The CDR3 runs to 12 residues. This CDR3 reads CASSPTGFEQFF. The CDR3 coding sequence is TGTGCCAGCAGCCCTACAGGGTTTGAGCAGTTCTTC.

This clone occurred once. The chain joins TRBV30 to TRBJ1-3; D not resolved. Germline assignment: CDR1 GTSNPN and CDR2 SVGIG (reference sequence). The CDR3 contains 14 residues. V lost 1 base, J lost 0 bases, and 7 bases lay in between. CDR3 nucleotides: TGTGCCTGGAGTGGCCTAGGCTCTGGAAACACCATATATTTT. Translated, it gives CAWSGLGSGNTIYF.

The J gene is TRBJ1-5, the V gene TRBV27, with D unclear. Looked up from germline, CDR1 is MNHEY and CDR2 is SMNVEV (reference sequence). Trimming left V 3 bases short and J 1 base short, with 7 bases between. This CDR3 contains 14 residues. CDR3 protein: CASSFFGSNQPQHF. The CDR3 region has the DNA TGTGCCAGCAGTTTTTTCGGGAGCAATCAGCCCCAGCATTTT.

The chain joins TRBV9 to TRBJ2-1, with 10 bases aligning to TRBD2. J lost 5 bases, V lost 3 bases, and 14 bases had no gene match. Germline values: CDR1 SGDLS, CDR2 YYNGEE. The CDR3 sequence is 18 residues long. CDR3 coding DNA: TGTGCCAGCAGCGCCCGGCTTAGCGGGAGGACACTGAACAATGAGCAGTTCTTC. As protein: CASSARLSGRTLNNEQFF. The variable domain in full, with the rest retrieved from reference TRBV9 and TRBJ2-1, is DSGVTQTPKHLITATGQRVTLRCSPRSGDLSVYWYQQSLDQGLQFLIQYYNGEERAKGNILERFSAQQFPDLHSELNLSSLELGDSALYFCASSARLSGRTLNNEQFFGPGTRLTVL.

V gene TRBV6-1 combines with J gene TRBJ2-3; 10 nucleotides line up with TRBD2. After removal of 6 bases from V and 6 bases from J, the junction contained 9 bases not matched to a gene. The CDR3 runs 15 residues. CDR1 is MNHNS, CDR2 SASEGT, per germline. CDR3 nucleotides: TGTGCCAGCAGAATCAGCGGGGGGGCCACCGATACGCAGTATTTT. Its translation is CASRISGGATDTQYF.